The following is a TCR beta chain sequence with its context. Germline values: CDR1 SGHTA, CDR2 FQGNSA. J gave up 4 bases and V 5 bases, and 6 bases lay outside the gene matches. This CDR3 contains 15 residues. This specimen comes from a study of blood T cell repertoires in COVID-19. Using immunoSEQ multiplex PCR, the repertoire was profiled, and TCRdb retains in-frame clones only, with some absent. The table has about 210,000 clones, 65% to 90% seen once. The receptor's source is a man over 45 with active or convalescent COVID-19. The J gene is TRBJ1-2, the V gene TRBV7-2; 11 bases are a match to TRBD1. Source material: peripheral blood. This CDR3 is CASSLRDRGGYGYTF. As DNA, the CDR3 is TGTGCCAGCAGCCTCCGGGACAGGGGGGGCTATGGCTACACCTTC. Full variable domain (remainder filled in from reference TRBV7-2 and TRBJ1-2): GAGVSQSPSNKVTEKGKDVELRCDPISGHTALYWYRQSLGQGLEFLIYFQGNSAPDKSGLPSDRFSAERTGGSVSTLTIQRTQQEDSAVYLCASSLRDRGGYGYTFGSGTRLTVV.